This paragraph reports one T cell receptor (beta chain). J was trimmed by 6 bases and V by 4 bases; bases with no gene match: 1. The length of the CDR3 is 12 residues. Germline lookup yields CDR1 MNHEY and CDR2 SVGAGI. Profiling relied on immunoSEQ multiplex PCR, and the TCRdb table lists in-frame clones only, not all of them. The table has 50,000 or so clones, approximately 89% seen once. Each of the patients experienced relapse following autologous stem cell transplantation, and their brentuximab vedotin exposure differed. This sample is drawn from a study of PD-1 blockade in classical Hodgkin lymphoma.

This TCR came from a human donor with classical Hodgkin lymphoma. The material sequenced was peripheral blood mononuclear cells (PBMCs), taken before the second cycle of nivolumab. The chain carries TRBV6-5 and TRBJ2-3; 7 bases are a match to TRBD1. The CDR3: CASSLGQDTQYF. The CDR3 DNA is TGTGCCAGCAGTTTGGGACAGGATACGCAGTATTTT.